This passage covers 28 T cell receptor beta chains from one sample sequenced in a study of cytomegalovirus exposure and HLA in healthy donors. The PCR had 60 Vbeta and 13 Jbeta primers. Assay used: immunoSEQ multiplex PCR; TCRdb lists only in-frame clones, some missing. The sample has some 160,000 clones, about four fifths seen once; the top ten hold 0.5%. The sample comprised PBMCs. The receptor source for this set is a woman aged 50 to 60 in good health and CMV-seronegative.

The chain has TRBV11-2 and TRBJ2-7, with 9 bases aligning to TRBD1. V gave up 5 bases and J gave up 2 bases; unmatched junction bases: 4. From germline, CDR1 is SGHAT and CDR2 FQNNGV. The CDR3 is made up of 14 amino acids. DNA for the CDR3: TGTGCCAGCAGCAACACAGGGGGCGCCTACGAGCAGTACTTC. This translates into CASSNTGGAYEQYF.

The V call is TRBV9, the J call TRBJ2-1; TRBD2 might be the D (6 bases). Germline V CDR1 and CDR2: SGDLS, YYNGEE. V lost 0 bases, J lost 0 bases, and 16 bases lay in between. The length of the CDR3 is 18 residues. The CDR3 reads CASSVGGGNGHSYNEQFF. Written as DNA, the CDR3 is TGTGCCAGCAGCGTAGGCGGCGGGAATGGGCACTCCTACAATGAGCAGTTCTTC.

The V call is TRBV5-1, the J call TRBJ1-2; 7 bases align to TRBD1. CDR3 length: 14 residues. The V and J ends lost 2 bases and 4 bases, in that order; junction bases with no gene match: 5. CDR1 is SGHRS, CDR2 YFSETQ, per germline. The CDR3 DNA reads TGCGCCAGCAGCTTTAGCCAGGGGGGCTATGGCTACACCTTC. Residues: CASSFSQGGYGYTF.

The rearrangement uses TRBV27 and TRBJ2-3; maybe TRBD1 (5 bases). This CDR3 comprises 13 residues. CDR1 and CDR2 from the germline V gene are MNHEY and SMNVEV (reference sequence). Trimming shortened V by 3 bases and J by 4 bases, and 8 bases separated the two germline ends. Here the CDR3 DNA reads TGTGCCAGCAGTTTTGTGGGGCCAGATACGCAGTATTTT. Translating it yields CASSFVGPDTQYF.

The J gene is TRBJ2-3, the V gene TRBV29-1; 8 bases match TRBD1. This CDR3 comprises 15 residues. V trimming: 2 bases; J trimming: 6 bases; junction bases outside the gene matches: 10. The germline V gene has CDR1 SQVTM and CDR2 ANQGSEA. CDR3 protein: CSVESGAGGGDTQYF. DNA of the CDR3: TGCAGCGTTGAAAGTGGCGCAGGGGGCGGCGATACGCAGTATTTT.

J is TRBJ1-5 and V is TRBV5-4; D is undetermined. Trimming cost V 2 bases and J 4 bases, with 4 bases left between them. The CDR3 runs to 12 residues. Looked up from germline, CDR1 is SGHNT and CDR2 is YYREEE (reference sequence). CDR3 DNA: TGTGCCAGCAGCTTTCCTAATCAGCCCCAGCATTTT. The encoded protein is CASSFPNQPQHF.

The chain joins TRBV7-9 to TRBJ2-5, with TRBD2 identical over 9 bases. J gave up 6 bases and V 2 bases, and 4 bases lay outside the gene matches. Per germline, CDR1 SEHNR and CDR2 FQNEAQ (reference sequence). The CDR3 covers 14 residues. CDR3 loop: CASSLLRGGKTQYF. The CDR3 nucleotides read TGTGCCAGCAGCTTACTGCGGGGGGGCAAGACCCAGTACTTC.

This clone was picked up one time. The chain links TRBV2 to TRBJ2-3; TRBD1 agrees at 9 bases. Trimming removed 5 bases from V and 3 bases from J; junction bases left unmatched: 3. Germline CDR1 SNHLY, CDR2 FYNNEI. This CDR3 is built from 14 residues. The CDR3 nucleotides read TGTGCCAGCAGTAGGGACAGGGTGACAGATACGCAGTATTTT. Residues: CASSRDRVTDTQYF.

CDR3: CASSRLQGFDGYTF. Written as DNA, the CDR3 is TGTGCCAGCAGCCGTCTACAGGGTTTCGATGGCTACACCTTC. The chain carries TRBV14 and TRBJ1-2, with D maybe TRBD1 (6 bases). There are 14 residues in the CDR3. Germline V CDR1 and CDR2: SGHDN, FVKESK. The V end lost 4 bases, the J end lost 6 bases, and 15 bases lay between the germline ends. Using reference TRBV14 and TRBJ1-2 for the parts outside the CDR3, the full variable domain is EAGVTQFPSHSVIEKGQTVTLRCDPISGHDNLYWYRRVMGKEIKFLLHFVKESKQDESGMPNNRFLAERTGGTYSTLKVQPAELEDSGVYFCASSRLQGFDGYTFGSGTRLTVV.

The V gene is TRBV2, the J gene TRBJ2-1, with D maybe TRBD2 (5 bases). CDR1 and CDR2 from the germline V gene are SNHLY and FYNNEI. The CDR3 has 14 residues. Trimming stripped 6 bases from V and 0 bases from J, with 9 bases between. CDR3 sequence (DNA): TGTGCCAGCAGACGGGGTAGCTCCTACAATGAGCAGTTCTTC. Residues: CASRRGSSYNEQFF.

The V call is TRBV9, the J call TRBJ2-7, with TRBD2 matching 8 bases. V lost 0 bases, J lost 4 bases, and 3 bases stayed unmatched. The germline gives CDR1 SGDLS, CDR2 YYNGEE. The CDR3 is 14 residues long. The CDR3 region is CASSVAAGEYEQYF. In DNA, the CDR3 is TGTGCCAGCAGCGTAGCAGCGGGGGAGTACGAGCAGTACTTC.

This rearrangement joins TRBV2 to TRBJ2-3; TRBD2 matches 10 bases. The germline V gene encodes CDR1 SNHLY and CDR2 FYNNEI. CDR3 length equals 14 residues. Losses at the gene ends were 8 bases for V and 0 bases for J; bases not matched to a gene: 2. The CDR3 spells CASRLAGSTDTQYF. The CDR3 DNA follows: TGTGCCAGCCGACTAGCGGGTAGCACAGATACGCAGTATTTT.

The chain combines TRBV19 with TRBJ2-1; 8 nucleotides align to TRBD2. The CDR3 totals 14 residues. Germline CDR1 is LNHDA and CDR2 is SQIVND (reference sequence). Trimming at V came to 7 bases and at J to 9 bases, leaving 11 bases not matched to a gene. The CDR3 protein is CASTQGLVQAEQFF. CDR3 nucleotide sequence: TGTGCCAGTACCCAGGGACTAGTGCAGGCTGAGCAGTTCTTC.

J is TRBJ2-7 and V is TRBV18, with D perhaps TRBD1 (6 bases). The CDR3 sequence is 14 residues long. V was cut by 4 bases and J by 5 bases, with 15 bases left in between. CDR1 is KGHSH and CDR2 is LQKENI in the germline V gene. The CDR3 nucleotides read TGTGCCAGCTCACAACAGGGTGGCCCCCACGAGCAGTACTTC. It translates to CASSQQGGPHEQYF.

This chain uses TRBV30 with TRBJ1-5; TRBD1 might be the D (6 bases). The CDR3 sequence is 13 residues long. The ends were cut back, 0 bases at V and 5 bases at J, with 8 bases in the middle. Germline V gene lookup returns CDR1 GTSNPN and CDR2 SVGIG (reference sequence). The CDR3 sequence is CAWSVNRDQPQHF. CDR3 sequence (DNA): TGTGCCTGGAGTGTGAACAGGGATCAGCCCCAGCATTTT. Based on the CDR3 plus reference TRBV30 and TRBJ1-5, the full variable domain is SQTIHQWPATLVQPVGSPLSLECTVEGTSNPNLYWYRQAAGRGLQLLFYSVGIGQISSEVPQNLSASRPQDRQFILSSKKLLLSDSGFYLCAWSVNRDQPQHFGDGTRLSIL.

This rearrangement joins TRBV5-4 to TRBJ1-2, with D uncertain. Germline CDR1 SGHNT, CDR2 YYREEE (reference sequence). This CDR3 comprises 12 residues. Trimming removed 3 bases at V and 7 bases at J, with 10 bases between. The CDR3 DNA sequence: TGTGCCAGCAGCTCGGCGGGTGGTGGCTACACCTTC. This sequence encodes CASSSAGGGYTF.

V is TRBV5-1 and J is TRBJ1-4; possibly TRBD1 for D (5 bases). The CDR3 extends over 15 amino acids. V was pared by 5 bases and J by 4 bases, with 15 bases between. The germline gives CDR1 SGHRS, CDR2 YFSETQ. The CDR3 is CASRTAVGGNEKLFF. DNA for the CDR3: TGCGCCAGCAGAACCGCGGTGGGGGGTAATGAAAAACTGTTTTTT.

This clone was recorded only once. CDR3 sequence: CASSFGGRLTDTQYF. CDR3 nucleotides: TGCGCCAGCAGCTTCGGGGGGCGGTTGACAGATACGCAGTATTTT. V is TRBV5-1 and J is TRBJ2-3; TRBD2 might be the D (7 bases). V lost 2 bases to trimming and J lost 3 bases, with 13 bases between them. This CDR3 is built from 15 residues. CDR1 and CDR2 (germline): SGHRS, YFSETQ.

J is TRBJ1-5 and V is TRBV2; TRBD1 aligns across 7 bases. Germline-derived CDR1 and CDR2 are SNHLY and FYNNEI. The trim removed 7 bases at V and 3 bases at J, leaving 6 bases unmatched. This CDR3 spans 14 amino acids. This CDR3 reads CASIKDRDNQPQHF. For the CDR3, the DNA is TGTGCCAGCATCAAAGACAGGGACAATCAGCCCCAGCATTTT.

The V gene is TRBV27, the J gene TRBJ1-4; no firm D call. The V and J ends lost 6 bases and 4 bases respectively, with 9 bases between them. The CDR3 length is 13 residues. Germline CDR1 is MNHEY and CDR2 is SMNVEV (reference sequence). CDR3 amino acids: CASRPSGNEKLFF. CDR3 nucleotides: TGTGCCAGCAGACCCTCGGGTAATGAAAAACTGTTTTTT.

The V and J genes are TRBV29-1 and TRBJ2-3, with D maybe TRBD1 (6 bases). CDR1 and CDR2 from the germline V gene are SQVTM and ANQGSEA. Trimming stripped 0 bases from V and 4 bases from J, with 8 bases between. This CDR3 has 13 amino acids. As DNA, the CDR3 is TGCAGCGTTGAAGAAGGGGGTCCAGATACGCAGTATTTT. It is translated as CSVEEGGPDTQYF.

The chain joins TRBV11-2 to TRBJ2-7; 7 bases are shared with TRBD2. The length of the CDR3 is 14 residues. V was clipped by 3 bases and J by 5 bases; unmatched bases: 7. From germline, CDR1 is SGHAT and CDR2 FQNNGV. Written as DNA, the CDR3 is TGTGCCAGCAGCTTGACTAGCCTGCCTGACGAGCAGTACTTC. Encoded protein: CASSLTSLPDEQYF. The complete variable domain, with remaining parts taken from reference TRBV11-2 and TRBJ2-7, reads EAGVAQSPRYKIIEKRQSVAFWCNPISGHATLYWYQQILGQGPKLLIQFQNNGVVDDSQLPKDRFSAERLKGVDSTLKIQPAKLEDSAVYLCASSLTSLPDEQYFGPGTRLTVT.

The CDR3, as DNA: TGTGCCAGTAGGAAGGAGTACTCTGGGGCCAACGTCCTGACTTTC. Amino acids: CASRKEYSGANVLTF. The rearrangement joins TRBV19 to TRBJ2-6, with D uncertain. This CDR3 spans 15 amino acids. Germline V CDR1 and CDR2: LNHDA, SQIVND (reference sequence). Trimming stripped 6 bases from V and 0 bases from J, with 9 bases between.

The rearrangement uses TRBV18 and TRBJ2-7; 10 bases line up with TRBD2. The CDR3 length is 16 residues. Trimming at V came to 0 bases and at J to 4 bases, leaving 6 bases not matched to a gene. The V gene's germline CDR1 is KGHSH and CDR2 LQKENI. The CDR3 protein is CASSPPPASGSYEQYF. Written as DNA, the CDR3 is TGTGCCAGCTCACCACCACCGGCTAGCGGGAGTTACGAGCAGTACTTC.

The genes are TRBV7-7 and TRBJ2-1, with D hard to call. V gave up 5 bases and J gave up 7 bases, with 15 bases separating them. This CDR3 is 14 amino acids long. In germline, CDR1 is SSHAT, CDR2 FNYEAQ (reference sequence). CDR3 bases: TGTGCCAGCAGCCCAGAATACATTGTTAATGAGCAGTTCTTC. It specifies CASSPEYIVNEQFF.

This chain uses TRBV27 with TRBJ1-2, with a possible D match to TRBD1 (5 bases). CDR1 and CDR2 (germline): MNHEY, SMNVEV (reference sequence). The CDR3 runs 14 residues. V shed 0 bases and J shed 3 bases, with 8 bases lying between them. CDR3 nucleotides: TGTGCCAGCAGTTTATCGTTGGGGCACTATGGCTACACCTTC. This gives the protein CASSLSLGHYGYTF.

This clone came up a few times. The CDR3 DNA reads TGTGCCATCAGTGAGGGACGGGAGGGCCTTGGGGATGAGCAGTTCTTC. This gives the protein CAISEGREGLGDEQFF. The J gene is TRBJ2-1, the V gene TRBV10-3; 8 bases fit TRBD2. This CDR3 region has 16 residues. V lost 2 bases, J lost 8 bases, and 11 bases stayed unmatched. CDR1 and CDR2 (germline): ENHRY, SYGVKD.

J is TRBJ1-1 and V is TRBV7-8, with a tentative D call TRBD1 (5 bases). The CDR3 runs 14 residues. The V and J ends lost 2 bases and 1 base respectively, with 8 bases between them. CDR1 and CDR2 from the germline V gene are SGHVS and FQNEAQ. CDR3 region: CASSLSGGNTEAFF. CDR3 DNA sequence: TGTGCCAGCAGCTTATCGGGGGGGAACACTGAAGCTTTCTTT.